These T cell receptor beta chains were read from a single sample in a study of T-cell memory formation after mild COVID-19. TCRdb itself ran the 5' RACE reads through MiXCR, one entry per CDR3 protein. The sample includes 80,000 to 130,000 distinct CDR3 sequences, around 10% seen only once; the top ten take roughly two fifths. Material: PBMCs or a T cell subset sorted from them (not recorded which). The receptor source for this set is a man between 18 and 29 years old who had mild COVID-19 (a few samples of this study predate the infection). Cell type and time point are not known. Both conserved end residues are part of each CDR3. Fields, in order: J gene, V gene, D gene, clone size, CDR3 DNA, CDR3 protein. The D gene is left open where the match is weak. For some rows the clone size is stated as once, few or many, or as a class when expanded; others skip it.

>TRBJ1-6|TRBV5-1|NA|many
TGCGCCAGCCGCCATAGCGGGGAAAATTCACCCCTCCACTTT
CASRHSGENSPLHF
>TRBJ2-3|TRBV7-3|TRBD1|NA
TGTGCCAGCAGCGCGGGGACAGGCGGGCCCACAGATACGCAGTATTTT
CASSAGTGGPTDTQYF
>TRBJ2-5|TRBV7-2|NA|NA
TGTGCCAGCAGCCACCCCGGGGAAGAGACCCAGTACTTC
CASSHPGEETQYF
>TRBJ2-6|TRBV27|TRBD1|NA
TGTGCCAGCAGTTCTCTTACAGGGGAGCAGATGTCAGGGGCCAACGTCCTGACTTTC
CASSSLTGEQMSGANVLTF
>TRBJ2-7|TRBV7-2|NA|many
TGTGCCAGCAGCCCCTCTGAGCCCTACGAGCAGTACTTC
CASSPSEPYEQYF
>TRBJ1-1|TRBV4-3|TRBD1|few
TGCGCCAGCAGCCTAGAGACAGGGTCGTACACTGAAGCTTTCTTT
CASSLETGSYTEAFF
>TRBJ2-3|TRBV27|NA|many
TGTGCCAGCAGTTTTGACCTTAGCACAGATACGCAGTATTTT
CASSFDLSTDTQYF
>TRBJ1-1|TRBV9|TRBD1|NA
TGTGCCAGCAGCGGAGACAGGGCTGAAGCTTTCTTT
CASSGDRAEAFF
>TRBJ2-5|TRBV12-3/TRBV12-4|NA|few
TGTGCCAGCAGTATACCCAGAGTCGGTCCGGAGACCCAGTACTTC
CASSIPRVGPETQYF
>TRBJ1-2|TRBV20-1|NA|few
TGCAGTGCTCCCTCCGGGTGGGCGTGGACCTTC
CSAPSGWAWTF
>TRBJ2-1|TRBV10-3|TRBD1|NA
TGTGCCCTCAGAGATCCGGGACAGGTCTCCTACAATGAGCAGTTCTTC
CALRDPGQVSYNEQFF
>TRBJ2-7|TRBV7-9|TRBD2|few
TGTGCCAGCAGCGAACCCCCGGGACTAGCGGGTTCCGAGCAGTACTTC
CASSEPPGLAGSEQYF
>TRBJ2-1|TRBV7-9|TRBD1|few
TGTGCCAGCAGCCCGGACAGGGACACGAATGAGCAGTTCTTC
CASSPDRDTNEQFF
>TRBJ2-5|TRBV4-3|TRBD2|NA
TGCGCCAGCAGCCAAGGAGTAGGACTAGCTGGAGGGACCCAGTACTTC
CASSQGVGLAGGTQYF
>TRBJ2-5|TRBV6-5|NA|few
TGTGCCAGCAGCGCCGGACAGTTCCAAGAGACCCAGTACTTC
CASSAGQFQETQYF
>TRBJ2-1|TRBV7-9|TRBD2|NA
TGTGCCAGCATCGACAACCTAAGCGGGACCCGAGATGAGCAGTTCTTC
CASIDNLSGTRDEQFF
>TRBJ1-1|TRBV29-1|NA|few
TGCAGCGTTGACCCGGGGCACACTGAAGCTTTCTTT
CSVDPGHTEAFF
>TRBJ1-4|TRBV4-3|NA|few
TGCGCCAGCAGCCAAGACTGGGGCAGCCATGAAAAACTGTTTTTT
CASSQDWGSHEKLFF
>TRBJ1-6|TRBV6-5|NA|few
TGTGCCAGCAGTTATGGGTCCACCACCGACTATAATTCACCCCTCCACTTT
CASSYGSTTDYNSPLHF
>TRBJ1-1|TRBV7-2|NA|NA
TGTGCCAGCAGCTCGGTGATTATAAGCGCTGAAGCTTTCTTT
CASSSVIISAEAFF
>TRBJ1-3|TRBV7-9|NA|NA
TGTGCCAGCAGCTCAAGACAGAGGGGCGGAAACACCATATATTTT
CASSSRQRGGNTIYF
>TRBJ1-1|TRBV29-1|NA|NA
TGCAGCGTTGACGCGGGTACGAACACTGAAGCTTTCTTT
CSVDAGTNTEAFF
>TRBJ2-3|TRBV4-2|NA|few
TGTGCCAGCAGCCCCGTGGTGAGGAGCACAGATACGCAGTATTTT
CASSPVVRSTDTQYF
>TRBJ2-7|TRBV27|NA|NA
TGTGCCAGCGGGGTATCAGGGAGCTACGAGCAGTACTTC
CASGVSGSYEQYF
>TRBJ2-1|TRBV6-2/TRBV6-3|NA|few
TGTGCCAGCAGTTCGGTCGTCCGGGATGAGCAGTTCTTC
CASSSVVRDEQFF